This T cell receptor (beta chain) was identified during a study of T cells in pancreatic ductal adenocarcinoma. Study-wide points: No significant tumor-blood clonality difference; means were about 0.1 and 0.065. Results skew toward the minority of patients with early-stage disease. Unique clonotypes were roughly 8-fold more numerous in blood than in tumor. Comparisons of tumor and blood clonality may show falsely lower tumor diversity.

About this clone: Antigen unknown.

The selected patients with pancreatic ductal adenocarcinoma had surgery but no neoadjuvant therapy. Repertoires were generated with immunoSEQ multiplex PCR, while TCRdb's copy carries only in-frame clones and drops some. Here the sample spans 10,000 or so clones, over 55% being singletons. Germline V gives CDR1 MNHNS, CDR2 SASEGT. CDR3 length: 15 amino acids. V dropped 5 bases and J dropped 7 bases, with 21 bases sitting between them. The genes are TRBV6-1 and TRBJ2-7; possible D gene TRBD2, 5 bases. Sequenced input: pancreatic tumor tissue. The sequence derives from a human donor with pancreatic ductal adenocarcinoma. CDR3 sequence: CASSLHGADHREQYF. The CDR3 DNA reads TGTGCCAGCAGTCTTCACGGAGCGGACCACCGGGAGCAGTACTTC.